This entry lists 30 T cell receptor beta chains sequenced from one sample in a study of T cell changes during pregnancy in multiple sclerosis. Sequencing was performed with immunoSEQ multiplex PCR; in TCRdb, only in-frame clones are kept and a portion is missing. The table lists around 40,000 clones, just over 90% of them singletons. The source material was CD4+ T cells from peripheral blood mononuclear cells, sampled in the first trimester of pregnancy. Receptors were obtained from a female donor in good health, enrolled as a control in a pregnancy study.

The V gene is TRBV25-1, the J gene TRBJ2-7; no clear D gene. CDR1 is MGHDK, CDR2 SYGVNS, per germline. V shed 5 bases and J shed 0 bases, with 2 bases lying between them. This CDR3 spans 11 amino acids. DNA of the CDR3: TGTGCCAGCAGTCGCTCCTACGAGCAGTACTTC. Its translation: CASSRSYEQYF.

The CDR3 coding sequence is TGTGCCAGCAGCCAAGAATCCAGGGCGCAGACCCAGTACTTC. Translating gives CASSQESRAQTQYF. This chain connects TRBV14 to TRBJ2-5; a possible D gene is TRBD1 (5 bases). V was trimmed by 0 bases and J by 6 bases, leaving 11 bases between them. CDR1 and CDR2 (germline): SGHDN, FVKESK. The CDR3 has 14 residues.

J is TRBJ1-1 and V is TRBV19; D is unclear. There are 14 residues in the CDR3. V was trimmed by 7 bases and J by 3 bases, leaving 15 bases between them. The V gene's germline CDR1 is LNHDA and CDR2 SQIVND (reference sequence). The chain's CDR3 is CASTSRREHTEAFF. DNA for the CDR3: TGTGCCAGTACCTCACGTCGGGAACACACTGAAGCTTTCTTT.

Note on this clone: At one of its ends the junction is not consistent with the germline gene, which may arise from a read error. The gene calls are TRBV7-7 and TRBJ1-1; possibly TRBD1 for D (5 bases). CDR3 length: 13 residues. CDR1 SSHAT and CDR2 FNYEAQ come from the germline V gene (reference sequence). This CDR3 reads CASSQDRNTEAFF. The CDR3 region has the DNA TGTGCTAGCAGCCAAGACAGAAACACTGAAGCTTTCTTT.

This clone was counted only a few times. The V and J genes are TRBV6-1 and TRBJ2-5; 8 bases agree with TRBD2. The germline V gene has CDR1 MNHNS and CDR2 SASEGT. The CDR3 has 12 residues. The ends lost 10 bases at V and 5 bases at J; junction bases unmatched: 6. CDR3 residues: CANHAGGETQYF. The DNA for the CDR3 is TGTGCCAACCACGCGGGGGGCGAGACCCAGTACTTC.

This clone came up once. The chain is built from TRBV7-2 and TRBJ2-2; 12 bases agree with TRBD2. The CDR3 extends over 17 amino acids. J was trimmed by 4 bases and V by 3 bases; bases with no gene match: 6. CDR1 and CDR2 (germline): SGHTA, FQGNSA. In DNA, the CDR3 is TGTGCCAGCAGCTTGGCTAGCGGGGGGGCGGGCACCGGGGAGCTGTTTTTT. It encodes CASSLASGGAGTGELFF.

The rearrangement links TRBV6-6 to TRBJ2-7, with 10 bases fitting TRBD1. CDR3 length: 15 residues. Losses at the gene ends were 5 bases for V and 5 bases for J; bases not matched to a gene: 9. Per germline, CDR1 MNHNY and CDR2 SVGAGI (reference sequence). As DNA, the CDR3 is TGTGCCAGCAGTGGAGGACAGGGGGGTTTGGACGAGCAGTACTTC. This gives the protein CASSGGQGGLDEQYF.

This clone came up once. The V gene is TRBV6-5, the J gene TRBJ2-1; D remains unclear. Germline loops: CDR1 MNHEY, CDR2 SVGAGI. The CDR3 totals 13 residues. V lost 3 bases, J lost 15 bases, and 18 bases lay in between. CDR3 in amino acids: CASSYKLTSRGFF. The CDR3 coding sequence is TGTGCCAGCAGTTATAAGTTGACCAGCAGAGGGTTCTTC.

The chain uses TRBV7-9 and TRBJ1-4; D may be TRBD1 (6 bases). CDR1 and CDR2 (germline): SEHNR, FQNEAQ (reference sequence). Trimming removed 11 bases from V and 8 bases from J, with 21 bases in between. The CDR3 is 14 residues long. CDR3 loop: CASRGEQGWEKLFF. CDR3 bases: TGTGCCTCCCGTGGGGAACAGGGCTGGGAAAAACTGTTTTTT.

The rearrangement joins TRBV5-5 to TRBJ1-4, with TRBD1 matching over 8 bases. Germline-derived CDR1 and CDR2 are SGHKS and YYEKEE (reference sequence). J lost 2 bases, V lost 6 bases, and 9 bases had no gene match. CDR3 length: 16 residues. The DNA of the CDR3 is TGTGCCAGCACACGGACAGGGAGGTGGACTAATGAAAAACTGTTTTTT. This gives the protein CASTRTGRWTNEKLFF.

The V call is TRBV29-1, the J call TRBJ1-3; 8 bases align to TRBD1. Unmatched junction bases numbered 12, after V lost 6 bases and J lost 5 bases. In germline, CDR1 is SQVTM, CDR2 ANQGSEA. CDR3 length: 15 residues. The CDR3 DNA is TGCAGCGTGTTAGTTACCGGGACAGGACGAAACACCATATATTTT. This translates into CSVLVTGTGRNTIYF.

The CDR3 sequence is CASSLVVGAYNSPLHF. The CDR3, as DNA: TGCGCCAGCAGCTTGGTGGTGGGCGCCTATAATTCACCCCTCCACTTT. The chain is built from TRBV5-1 and TRBJ1-6; D gene ambiguous. V dropped 0 bases and J dropped 2 bases, with 9 bases sitting between them. The germline V gene has CDR1 SGHRS and CDR2 YFSETQ. The CDR3 is 16 amino acids.

The chain carries TRBV5-4 and TRBJ1-2, with D possibly being TRBD1 (6 bases). Trimming took 3 bases from V and 1 from J, leaving 19 bases between them. The CDR3 totals 17 residues. Germline CDR1 SGHNT, CDR2 YYREEE (reference sequence). The CDR3 protein is CASSSRRQALFNYGYTF. The CDR3 nucleotides read TGTGCCAGCAGCTCGCGTAGACAGGCACTCTTTAACTATGGCTACACCTTC.

The chain recombines TRBV11-2 with TRBJ1-5; D is undetermined. The CDR3 is made up of 15 amino acids. CDR1 SGHAT and CDR2 FQNNGV come from the germline V gene. V was trimmed by 6 bases and J by 0 bases, leaving 12 bases between them. Here the CDR3 DNA reads TGTGCCAGCAGGCCTAATTTAAATAGCAATCAGCCCCAGCATTTT. This codes for CASRPNLNSNQPQHF.

The V gene is TRBV27, the J gene TRBJ1-5; D is undetermined. V dropped 3 bases and J dropped 6 bases, with 15 bases sitting between them. This CDR3 contains 15 residues. The germline CDR1 and CDR2 sequences are MNHEY and SMNVEV (reference sequence). CDR3 in amino acids: CASSFSVGERQPQHF. CDR3 DNA: TGTGCCAGCAGTTTTTCTGTTGGGGAGCGTCAGCCCCAGCATTTT.

The J gene is TRBJ2-7, the V gene TRBV7-2; D may be TRBD2 (6 bases). The length of the CDR3 is 13 residues. Per the germline V gene, CDR1 is SGHTA and CDR2 is FQGNSA. Trimming shortened V by 5 bases and J by 2 bases, and 10 bases separated the two germline ends. The CDR3 loop reads CASSRDWAYEQYF. The CDR3 DNA follows: TGTGCCAGCAGCCGGGACTGGGCCTACGAGCAGTACTTC.

This chain links TRBV5-6 with TRBJ2-3; TRBD1 matches 9 bases. The length of the CDR3 is 18 residues. The V segment lost 4 bases and the J segment 7 bases; nucleotides outside the gene matches: 19. From germline, CDR1 is SGHDT and CDR2 YYEEEE. For the CDR3, the DNA is TGTGCCAGCAGCCTGCGTCCCGGGACAGGGATCGATAGCTATACGCAGTATTTT. It codes for CASSLRPGTGIDSYTQYF.

The rearrangement uses TRBV15 and TRBJ2-3, with D hard to call. The CDR3 totals 13 residues. Looked up from germline, CDR1 is LNHNV and CDR2 is YYDKDF (reference sequence). V dropped 0 bases and J dropped 5 bases, with 6 bases sitting between them. The CDR3 here is CATSRDVRDTQYF. The CDR3 nucleotides are TGTGCCACCAGCAGAGATGTTAGAGATACGCAGTATTTT.

The V gene is TRBV7-8, the J gene TRBJ1-1, with D tentatively TRBD1 (6 bases). The V end lost 4 bases, the J end lost 1 base, and 13 bases lay between the germline ends. This CDR3 is 15 amino acids long. CDR1 SGHVS and CDR2 FQNEAQ come from the germline V gene. The CDR3 protein is CASSSEGVPNTEAFF. In DNA form, the CDR3 reads TGTGCCAGCAGCTCAGAGGGGGTACCGAACACTGAAGCTTTCTTT.

The gene calls are TRBV19 and TRBJ1-6; D not resolved. There are 15 residues in the CDR3. Trimming stripped 6 bases from V and 3 bases from J, with 12 bases between. Germline V gives CDR1 LNHDA, CDR2 SQIVND (reference sequence). The CDR3 is CASRIGGSYNSPLHF. In DNA, the CDR3 is TGTGCCAGTAGGATTGGCGGGAGCTATAATTCACCCCTCCACTTT.

This chain uses TRBV5-1 with TRBJ1-2, with D unclear. The CDR3 consists of 15 residues. Germline assignment: CDR1 SGHRS and CDR2 YFSETQ. Deletions cut 3 bases from V and 2 bases from J, with 14 bases between. The CDR3 region has the DNA TGCGCCAGCAGCTCCCCCCCGACGGGGAACTATGGCTACACCTTC. Amino acids: CASSSPPTGNYGYTF. The full variable domain, in which reference TRBV5-1 and TRBJ1-2 provide the parts outside the CDR3, is KAGVTQTPRYLIKTRGQQVTLSCSPISGHRSVSWYQQTPGQGLQFLFEYFSETQRNKGNFPGRFSGRQFSNSRSEMNVSTLELGDSALYLCASSSPPTGNYGYTFGSGTRLTVV.

This clone was seen only once. The rearrangement uses TRBV7-6 and TRBJ2-2; no clear D gene. Trimming took 1 base from V and 6 from J, leaving 9 bases between them. The germline V gene encodes CDR1 SGHVS and CDR2 FNYEAQ. CDR3 length: 14 residues. The CDR3 loop is CASSLGADAGELFF. CDR3 bases: TGTGCCAGCAGCTTAGGGGCCGACGCCGGGGAGCTGTTTTTT.

The rearrangement links TRBV7-2 to TRBJ2-1; D unclear. Germline values: CDR1 SGHTA, CDR2 FQGNSA. V shed 1 base and J shed 0 bases, with 7 bases lying between them. This CDR3 is built from 15 residues. The CDR3 sequence: CASSLDLSSYNEQFF. For the CDR3, the DNA is TGTGCCAGCAGCTTAGATCTGAGCTCCTACAATGAGCAGTTCTTC.

This chain uses TRBV10-3 with TRBJ1-3; 7 bases are a match to TRBD1. The CDR3 spans 13 residues. V was clipped by 10 bases and J by 4 bases; unmatched bases: 7. Germline V CDR1 and CDR2: ENHRY, SYGVKD. CDR3 in DNA: TGTGCCAAGACGACAGGGCCAGGAAACACCATATATTTT. Its protein is CAKTTGPGNTIYF.

The chain employs TRBV7-2 and TRBJ2-1, with 8 bases fitting TRBD1. Germline CDR1 reads SGHTA; CDR2 reads FQGNSA. The CDR3 extends over 15 amino acids. The V segment lost 5 bases and the J segment 4 bases; nucleotides outside the gene matches: 7. The CDR3 region has the DNA TGTGCCAGCAGCATCGGACAGGGTCTATACAATGAGCAGTTCTTC. This gives the protein CASSIGQGLYNEQFF.

V and J are TRBV6-5 and TRBJ2-2; 9 bases agree with TRBD1. J was trimmed by 8 bases and V by 6 bases; bases with no gene match: 10. Germline lookup yields CDR1 MNHEY and CDR2 SVGAGI. The CDR3 length is 15 residues. This chain's CDR3 is CASSGDRGFGGELFF. CDR3 nucleotide sequence: TGTGCCAGCAGCGGTGACAGGGGGTTCGGGGGGGAGCTGTTTTTT.

The chain uses TRBV28 and TRBJ1-5; a possible D gene is TRBD1 (5 bases). The CDR3 is 14 amino acids. Germline values: CDR1 MDHEN, CDR2 SYDVKM. Trimming took 2 bases from V and 2 from J, leaving 7 bases between them. The DNA for the CDR3 is TGTGCCAGCAGTTTAATCAGGGGCAATCAGCCCCAGCATTTT. Amino acid sequence: CASSLIRGNQPQHF.

The gene calls are TRBV7-8 and TRBJ1-1; TRBD1 might be the D (5 bases). The CDR3 loop spans 15 amino acids. Germline CDR1 is SGHVS and CDR2 is FQNEAQ. The germline V and J ends were trimmed by 7 bases and 4 bases, with 19 bases remaining between them. The CDR3 sequence: CASTPSAGLATEAFF. The CDR3 nucleotides are TGTGCCAGCACCCCCTCTGCGGGGCTCGCCACTGAAGCTTTCTTT.

V usage is TRBV6-5 and J usage is TRBJ1-2, with a weak D call TRBD1 (6 bases). V was pared by 5 bases and J by 6 bases, with 16 bases between. The germline V gene encodes CDR1 MNHEY and CDR2 SVGAGI. The CDR3 has 14 residues. This CDR3 reads CASSPRQDGHGYTF. The CDR3 region has the DNA TGTGCCAGCAGTCCAAGACAGGACGGTCATGGCTACACCTTC.

The V call is TRBV5-4, the J call TRBJ2-3; 9 nucleotides match TRBD2. V was pared by 4 bases and J by 7 bases, with 10 bases of the junction left unmatched. CDR3 length equals 15 residues. Germline values: CDR1 SGHNT, CDR2 YYREEE (reference sequence). CDR3: CASSSDSGGAHTQYF. The CDR3 coding sequence is TGTGCCAGCAGCAGCGATAGCGGGGGCGCCCATACGCAGTATTTT.